This T cell receptor (beta chain) was found in a study of T-cell memory formation after mild COVID-19. About the study: For the most part, TCR clusters were specific to one donor. Overall study findings and caveats: Some responding clones appeared in pre-infection memory, suggesting cross-reactive memory joined.

In regard to this clonotype: Its specificity is not known.

V was shortened by 7 bases and J by 3 bases, with 18 bases between the two germline ends. Looked up from germline, CDR1 is MNHNS and CDR2 is SASEGT. This CDR3 is built from 15 residues. 5'RACE primed from the constant segment yielded TCR alpha and TCR beta cDNA libraries bearing sample barcodes and UMIs. TCRdb re-derived calls from the 5' RACE reads in MiXCR, one entry per CDR3 protein. Counted here are around 340,000 distinct CDR3 sequences, roughly 13% occurring once; the ten biggest clones make up about 22%. This chain joins TRBV6-1 and TRBJ2-5; TRBD1 or TRBD2 may be the D gene (5 bases each). The sequence came from a man younger than 35 who had mild COVID-19 (a few samples of this study predate the infection). Cell type and time point are not known. Sample: PBMCs or a T cell subset sorted from them (not recorded which). The CDR3 loop is CASNKPWDGKETQYF. CDR3 bases: TGTGCCAGCAACAAGCCTTGGGACGGGAAAGAGACCCAGTACTTC.